The next 2 T cell receptor beta chains were all read from a single sample in a study of Ad26.COV2.S vaccination and SARS-CoV-2 variants. Treatment meaning: roughly 18 received Ad26.COV2.S at low or high dose, single or two shots; 5 received placebo; per-sample allocation not given. Sampling occurred on day 63 after the first vaccine or placebo injection. Method: immunoSEQ multiplex PCR; TCRdb's copy keeps in-frame clones and lacks some. Among hundreds of thousands of clones, about 89% were seen once, and the ten largest hold around 1.4%. Sequenced here: peripheral blood, sampled in a trial of Ad26.COV2.S vaccine versus placebo. Receptor source: a person between 18 and 59 years old who received the Ad26.COV2.S COVID-19 vaccine or a placebo.

The chain has TRBV4-3 and TRBJ2-2, with 12 bases aligning to TRBD2. With V trimmed by 2 bases and J by 5 bases, 12 bases remained unmatched. Germline lookup yields CDR1 LGHNA and CDR2 YSLEER. This CDR3 spans 19 amino acids. CDR3 sequence: CASSQKKTSGGSRTGELFF. The CDR3 DNA is TGCGCCAGCAGCCAAAAAAAAACTAGCGGGGGGTCAAGAACCGGGGAGCTGTTTTTT.

The genes are TRBV6-5 and TRBJ2-7; a weak D match, TRBD2 (5 bases). The CDR3 sequence is 16 residues long. With 4 bases removed from V and 7 bases from J, the gap between germline ends came to 23 bases. The germline V gene encodes CDR1 MNHEY and CDR2 SVGAGI. In DNA form, the CDR3 reads TGTGCCAGCAGTTCGATCCGGGCCTATCTTCCGGGGGAGCAGTACTTC. Translating it yields CASSSIRAYLPGEQYF.